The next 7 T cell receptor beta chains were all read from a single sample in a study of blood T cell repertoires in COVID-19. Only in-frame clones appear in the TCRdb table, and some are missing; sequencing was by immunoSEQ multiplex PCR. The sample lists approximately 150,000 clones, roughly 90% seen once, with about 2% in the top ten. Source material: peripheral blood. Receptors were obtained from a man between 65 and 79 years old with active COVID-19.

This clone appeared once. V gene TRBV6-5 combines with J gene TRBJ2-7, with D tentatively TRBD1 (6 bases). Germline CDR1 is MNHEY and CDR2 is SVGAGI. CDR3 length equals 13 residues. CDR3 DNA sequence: TGTGCGCTAGGGGGAGTCTACCTCTACGAGCAGTACTTC. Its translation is CALGGVYLYEQYF.

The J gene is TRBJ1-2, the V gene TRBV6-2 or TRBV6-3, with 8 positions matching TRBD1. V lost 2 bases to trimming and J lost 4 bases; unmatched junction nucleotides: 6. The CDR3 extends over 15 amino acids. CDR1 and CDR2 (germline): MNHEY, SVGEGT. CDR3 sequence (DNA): TGTGCCAGCAGTTACACTCGACAGGGGAGCTATGGCTACACCTTC. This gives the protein CASSYTRQGSYGYTF.

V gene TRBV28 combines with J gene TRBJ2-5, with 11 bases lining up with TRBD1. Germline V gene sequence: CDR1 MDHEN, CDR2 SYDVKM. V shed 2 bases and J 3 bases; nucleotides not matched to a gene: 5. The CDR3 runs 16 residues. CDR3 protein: CASSLGTGGSEETQYF. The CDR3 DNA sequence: TGTGCCAGCAGTTTAGGGACAGGGGGAAGTGAAGAGACCCAGTACTTC.

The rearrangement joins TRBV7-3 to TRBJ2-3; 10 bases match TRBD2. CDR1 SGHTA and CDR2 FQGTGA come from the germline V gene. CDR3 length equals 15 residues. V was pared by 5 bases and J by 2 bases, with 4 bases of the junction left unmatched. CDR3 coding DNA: TGTGCCAGCAGCCGCGGGACTAGCGACACAGATACGCAGTATTTT. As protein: CASSRGTSDTDTQYF.

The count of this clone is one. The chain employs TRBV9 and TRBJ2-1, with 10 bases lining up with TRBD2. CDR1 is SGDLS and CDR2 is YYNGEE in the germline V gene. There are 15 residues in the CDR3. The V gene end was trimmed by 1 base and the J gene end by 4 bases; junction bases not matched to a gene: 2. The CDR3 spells CASSVTSGDYNEQFF. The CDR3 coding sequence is TGTGCCAGCAGCGTAACTAGCGGGGATTACAATGAGCAGTTCTTC.

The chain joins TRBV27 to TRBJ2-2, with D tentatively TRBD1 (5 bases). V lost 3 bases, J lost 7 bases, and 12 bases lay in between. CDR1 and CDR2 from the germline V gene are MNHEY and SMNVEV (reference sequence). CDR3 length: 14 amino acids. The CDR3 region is CASSLRFRDGELFF. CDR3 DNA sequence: TGTGCCAGCAGTTTGCGGTTCAGGGACGGGGAGCTGTTTTTT.

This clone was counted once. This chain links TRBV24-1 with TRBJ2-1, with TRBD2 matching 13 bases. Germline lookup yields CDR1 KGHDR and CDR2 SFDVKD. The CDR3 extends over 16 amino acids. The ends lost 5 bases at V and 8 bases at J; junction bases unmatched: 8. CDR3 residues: CATSASLAGGVHEQFF. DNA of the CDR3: TGTGCCACCAGTGCCTCACTAGCGGGAGGGGTGCATGAGCAGTTCTTC.